This T cell receptor (beta chain) was retrieved from a study of blood T cell repertoires in COVID-19. Study context: Nucleic acid was either cDNA or gDNA, and it came from T cells, B-cell-depleted T cells, or PBMCs.

V dropped 5 bases and J dropped 1 base, with 9 bases sitting between them. This CDR3 has 14 amino acids. Germline CDR1 and CDR2: SGHRS and YFSETQ. Assay used: immunoSEQ multiplex PCR; TCRdb lists only in-frame clones, some missing. The data show 400,000 to 500,000 clones, with around 86% seen just once and roughly 1.4% held by the top ten. The TCR sequence derives from a woman aged 25 to 39 with active or convalescent COVID-19. The sample taken for sequencing was peripheral blood. This sequence joins TRBV5-1 and TRBJ2-2; possible D gene TRBD1, 6 bases. For the CDR3, the DNA is TGCGCCAGCAGTGAACAGGGGAACACCGGGGAGCTGTTTTTT. The encoded protein is CASSEQGNTGELFF.